The next 22 T cell receptor beta chains were all read from a single sample in a study of control samples from healthy donors and cancer patients (dated by TCRdb to the early 2020s). The method was the immunoSEQ multiplex PCR assay. In TCRdb, the immuneACCESS table is reduced to in-frame sequences with V and J assigned. These tables do not hold every clone; where another copy was compared, an unresolved V gene accounts for under half, and the others remain unexplained. Within this sample are 150,000 to 200,000 clones, with roughly 92% of them counted one time only. The top ten clones comprise more than 1.3% of the sample. The sample taken for sequencing was blood. The receptors were gathered from a young man in good health.

The chain has TRBV5-1 and TRBJ1-4; maybe TRBD1 (5 bases). The germline V gene has CDR1 SGHRS and CDR2 YFSETQ. The CDR3 has 15 amino acids. The V gene lost 7 bases and the J gene lost 2 bases, with 15 bases spanning the gap. The CDR3 protein is CASGPLGGTNEKLFF. The CDR3 region has the DNA TGCGCCAGCGGCCCCTTGGGGGGGACTAATGAAAAACTGTTTTTT.

The genes are TRBV11-1 and TRBJ2-3; D unresolved. Trimming shortened V by 1 base and J by 3 bases, and 5 bases separated the two germline ends. Germline V gene sequence: CDR1 SGHAT, CDR2 FQDESV (reference sequence). The CDR3 is made up of 13 amino acids. CDR3 bases: TGTGCCAGCAGCTTAGAAGGGACAGATACGCAGTATTTT. Translated, it gives CASSLEGTDTQYF.

The gene calls are TRBV28 and TRBJ1-3; D not certain. The CDR3 loop spans 15 amino acids. Trimming removed 2 bases at V and 0 bases at J, with 8 bases between. Germline assignment: CDR1 MDHEN and CDR2 SYDVKM. Here the CDR3 DNA reads TGTGCCAGCAGTTTAGACGGGTTCTCTGGAAACACCATATATTTT. This codes for CASSLDGFSGNTIYF.

This rearrangement joins TRBV3-1 (or the pseudogene TRBV3-2) to TRBJ2-7; D perhaps matches TRBD1 (5 bases). This CDR3 has 13 residues. Trimming took off 4 bases at V and 6 bases at J, with 13 bases between the two ends. Germline CDR1 reads LGHDT; CDR2 reads YNNKEL (reference sequence). The CDR3 reads CASSLQGSGEQYF. The CDR3 region has the DNA TGTGCCAGCAGCCTCCAGGGTTCCGGCGAGCAGTACTTC.

The rearrangement joins TRBV7-9 to TRBJ2-7, with no clear D. The V and J ends lost 7 bases and 13 bases respectively, with 20 bases between them. The CDR3 length is 12 residues. Germline lookup yields CDR1 SEHNR and CDR2 FQNEAQ (reference sequence). The CDR3 is CASTLETQSYYF. CDR3 bases: TGTGCCAGCACCCTAGAGACTCAATCTTATTACTTC.

The sample holds a few counts of this clone. This chain connects TRBV14 to TRBJ2-7, with unresolved D. Per the germline V gene, CDR1 is SGHDN and CDR2 is FVKESK. V was cut by 1 base and J by 4 bases, with 8 bases left in between. The CDR3 is made up of 13 amino acids. The CDR3 protein is CASSQVNFYEQYF. In nucleotides, the CDR3 is TGTGCCAGCAGCCAAGTTAATTTTTACGAGCAGTACTTC.

The gene calls are TRBV28 and TRBJ1-2; maybe TRBD1 (5 bases). The V gene lost 7 bases and the J gene lost 5 bases, with 17 bases spanning the gap. The CDR3 length is 14 residues. Germline V lookup: CDR1 MDHEN, CDR2 SYDVKM. The CDR3 loop is CASTSRAGVYGYTF. The DNA for the CDR3 is TGTGCCAGCACCTCCAGGGCCGGAGTTTATGGCTACACCTTC.

The chain joins TRBV7-2 to TRBJ1-6; a possible D gene is TRBD1 (5 bases). The germline V and J ends were trimmed by 4 bases and 10 bases, with 17 bases remaining between them. This CDR3 contains 15 residues. Germline CDR1 reads SGHTA; CDR2 reads FQGNSA. CDR3 loop: CASSSFDKPGSPLHF. CDR3 bases: TGTGCCAGCAGCTCCTTTGACAAGCCAGGGTCACCCCTCCACTTT.

The rearrangement joins TRBV2 to TRBJ1-3; D unresolved. The CDR3 runs 14 residues. Germline values: CDR1 SNHLY, CDR2 FYNNEI. V was clipped by 6 bases and J by 2 bases, with 11 bases between them. The CDR3 loop reads CASSPGVAGNTIYF. The CDR3 region has the DNA TGTGCCAGCAGCCCCGGGGTCGCTGGAAACACCATATATTTT.

The chain has TRBV6-6 and TRBJ1-1; D might be TRBD1 (5 bases). The germline gives CDR1 MNHNY, CDR2 SVGAGI (reference sequence). The CDR3 sequence is 14 residues long. The V and J ends lost 5 bases and 3 bases respectively, with 13 bases between them. The DNA of the CDR3 is TGTGCCAGCAGTAGTTGGGGGGGTGACACTGAAGCTTTCTTT. It encodes CASSSWGGDTEAFF.

This chain uses TRBV20-1 with TRBJ1-2; possible D gene TRBD1, 5 bases. Germline V gene sequence: CDR1 DFQATT, CDR2 SNEGSKA (reference sequence). The CDR3 runs 11 residues. CDR3 loop: CSAAWTRGYTF. CDR3 DNA sequence: TGCAGCGCCGCCTGGACACGCGGCTACACCTTC.

This clone was detected only once. In DNA, the CDR3 is TGTGCCAGCAGCCAAGATATTCGGGCTTTAACCATATATTTT. Encoded protein: CASSQDIRALTIYF. V is TRBV3-1 (or the pseudogene TRBV3-2) and J is TRBJ1-3; D is ambiguous. This CDR3 is 14 amino acids long. Trimming cost V 0 bases and J 10 bases, with 13 bases left between them. Germline assignment: CDR1 LGHDT and CDR2 YNNKEL (reference sequence).

The chain recombines TRBV11-2 with TRBJ2-7, with TRBD2 matching 12 bases. Trimming removed 5 bases from V and 7 bases from J; junction bases left unmatched: 3. The CDR3 has 13 amino acids. Germline loops: CDR1 SGHAT, CDR2 FQNNGV. The CDR3 nucleotides read TGTGCCAGCAGCAACGGACTAGCGGGGGAGCAGTACTTC. This codes for CASSNGLAGEQYF. Full variable domain (missing parts from reference TRBV11-2 and TRBJ2-7): EAGVAQSPRYKIIEKRQSVAFWCNPISGHATLYWYQQILGQGPKLLIQFQNNGVVDDSQLPKDRFSAERLKGVDSTLKIQPAKLEDSAVYLCASSNGLAGEQYFGPGTRLTVT.

The genes are TRBV6-1 and TRBJ1-6; 12 bases map to TRBD1. V was pared by 2 bases and J by 7 bases, with 12 bases of the junction left unmatched. Germline CDR1 reads MNHNS; CDR2 reads SASEGT. The CDR3 consists of 19 residues. CDR3 in amino acids: CASSELGQGAIGGNSPLHF. The CDR3 DNA follows: TGTGCCAGCAGTGAACTGGGACAGGGGGCCATCGGGGGAAATTCACCCCTCCACTTT.

The chain uses TRBV7-6 and TRBJ1-5, with D possibly TRBD1 on 5 matching bases. The CDR3 is made up of 13 amino acids. V dropped 5 bases and J dropped 6 bases, with 11 bases sitting between them. Looked up from germline, CDR1 is SGHVS and CDR2 is FNYEAQ. CDR3 DNA: TGTGCCAGCAGCCCGGGGGGGGTTCAGCCCCAGCATTTT. It translates to CASSPGGVQPQHF.

The chain has TRBV19 and TRBJ2-1; D not certain. Germline V gene data show CDR1 as LNHDA and CDR2 as SQIVND (reference sequence). Trimming shortened V by 1 base and J by 10 bases, and 8 bases separated the two germline ends. The CDR3 spans 12 residues. The CDR3: CASSIGAQEQFF. The CDR3 DNA follows: TGTGCCAGTAGTATAGGGGCCCAGGAGCAGTTCTTC.

The CDR3, as DNA: TGTGCCAGCAGTGGATCCCTAGCGGGGCTCTCCTACGAGCAGTACTTC. This translates into CASSGSLAGLSYEQYF. The V and J genes are TRBV2 and TRBJ2-7; 9 bases align to TRBD2. The CDR3 totals 16 residues. Trimming cost V 4 bases and J 0 bases; bases outside gene matches: 7. CDR1 and CDR2 from the germline V gene are SNHLY and FYNNEI.

The chain recombines TRBV11-2 with TRBJ2-1, with TRBD2 identical over 8 bases. V lost 4 bases, J lost 4 bases, and 3 bases stayed unmatched. Germline loops: CDR1 SGHAT, CDR2 FQNNGV. The CDR3 has 14 amino acids. CDR3 in amino acids: CASSSIAGYNEQFF. The DNA of the CDR3 is TGTGCCAGCAGCTCTATAGCGGGGTACAATGAGCAGTTCTTC.

The genes are TRBV9 and TRBJ1-4; 7 positions match TRBD1. The length of the CDR3 is 13 residues. Per the germline V gene, CDR1 is SGDLS and CDR2 is YYNGEE. Trimming at V came to 3 bases and at J to 6 bases, leaving 2 bases not matched to a gene. The CDR3 protein is CASSETGYEKLFF. As DNA, the CDR3 is TGTGCCAGCAGCGAGACAGGGTATGAAAAACTGTTTTTT.

This rearrangement joins TRBV6-5 to TRBJ2-1, with 9 bases identical to TRBD1. CDR1 is MNHEY, CDR2 SVGAGI, per germline. Germline trimming cut 6 bases from V and 10 bases from J; bases unmatched to any gene: 13. This CDR3 region has 15 residues. The CDR3 region has the DNA TGTGCCAGCAGCGGAGTGGGACAGGGTCCCCCCGAGCAGTTCTTC. Amino acids: CASSGVGQGPPEQFF.

The chain joins TRBV27 to TRBJ2-7; no clear D. The CDR3 sequence is 9 residues long. Trimming pared 7 bases from V and 6 bases from J, leaving 4 bases between. Germline loops: CDR1 MNHEY, CDR2 SMNVEV (reference sequence). CDR3 bases: TGTGCCAGCAAGTCCGAGCAGTACTTC. Translation: CASKSEQYF.

The chain recombines TRBV7-9 with TRBJ2-1; TRBD1 agrees at 11 bases. The V and J ends lost 7 bases and 4 bases, in that order; junction bases with no gene match: 3. This CDR3 comprises 14 residues. The germline V gene has CDR1 SEHNR and CDR2 FQNEAQ (reference sequence). CDR3 sequence reads: CASTGTGGYNEQFF. The CDR3, as DNA: TGTGCCAGCACTGGGACAGGGGGGTACAATGAGCAGTTCTTC.